This section outlines one T cell receptor beta chain sequence together with its context. What it binds is unknown. Alongside a J-beta primer mix, a sample-barcoded 5' primer served in a second PCR lasting 7 to 11 cycles. Each TCR beta cDNA got a 12-nucleotide random molecular identifier. In TCRdb, the 5' RACE reads were re-called with MiXCR into one record per CDR3 protein. The sample contains hundreds of thousands of distinct CDR3 sequences, under 35% of which appear only once. Germline-derived CDR1 and CDR2 are DFQATT and SNEGSKA (reference sequence). V dropped 1 base and J dropped 6; count of bases not matched to a gene: 3. The CDR3 is 14 amino acids. The data were obtained in a study of blood T cells in healthy people across ages. The study's findings and limits: Getting older went along with TCR beta diversity per million T cells dropping roughly linearly. Fewer expanded clones and more diversity marked long-lived versus aged donors.

Isolation recovered at least 6.5 million PBMCs from every sample. Sequences were obtained from blood. The chain recombines TRBV20-1 with TRBJ1-6; 7 bases map to TRBD1. This sequence was found in a woman aged 80 or over in good health. The CDR3 here is CSARAGQFNSPLHF. CDR3 DNA sequence: TGCAGTGCTAGAGCGGGACAGTTTAATTCACCCCTCCACTTT.